This T cell receptor (beta chain) stems from a study of blood T cell repertoires in COVID-19. This clone was seen only once. Using immunoSEQ multiplex PCR, the repertoire was profiled, and TCRdb retains in-frame clones only, with some absent. The table has about 40,000 clones, roughly 90% seen once. Source material: peripheral blood. The receptor was derived from a woman aged 80 or over with active COVID-19.

The CDR3 loop is CASSVSVNGQHSYTF. CDR3 bases: TGTGCCAGCAGTGTGAGCGTTAACGGACAGCACAGCTACACCTTC. This chain uses TRBV6-4 with TRBJ1-2, with D possibly being TRBD1 (6 bases). This CDR3 comprises 15 residues. Germline V CDR1 and CDR2: MRHNA, SNTAGT. Trimming took off 4 bases at V and 9 bases at J, with 21 bases between the two ends.